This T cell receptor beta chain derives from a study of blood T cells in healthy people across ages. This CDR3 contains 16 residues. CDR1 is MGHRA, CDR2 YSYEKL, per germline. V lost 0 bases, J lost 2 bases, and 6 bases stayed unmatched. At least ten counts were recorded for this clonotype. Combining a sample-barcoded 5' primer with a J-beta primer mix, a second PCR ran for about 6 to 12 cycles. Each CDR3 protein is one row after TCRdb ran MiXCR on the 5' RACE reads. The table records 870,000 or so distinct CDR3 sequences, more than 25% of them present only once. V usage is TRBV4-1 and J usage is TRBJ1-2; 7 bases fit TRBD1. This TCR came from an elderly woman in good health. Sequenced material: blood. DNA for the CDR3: TGCGCCAGCAGCCAAGAGTTTTGGGACAGAAACTATGGCTACACCTTC. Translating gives CASSQEFWDRNYGYTF.